These T cell receptor beta chains were read from a single sample in a study of blood T cell repertoires in COVID-19. The method was immunoSEQ multiplex PCR; TCRdb's version includes in-frame clones alone and lacks a portion of them. The sample lists tens of thousands of clones, over 75% occurring once. Source material: peripheral blood. These TCRs come from a human donor in a cohort sampled during active COVID-19. The CDR3 runs from the conserved cysteine through the conserved F or W. D genes are given only for firm matches. Size tells how often a clone was seen (once, few, many) or the class of an expanded clone, and some rows leave it out.

clone_size d_call j_call v_call cdr3_nt cdr3_aa
- - TRBJ2-2 TRBV4-2 TGTGCCAGCAGCCAAGAAGACCTTAGGACTTACCCGGAGCTGTTTTTT CASSQEDLRTYPELFF
- TRBD1 TRBJ2-5 TRBV12-3/TRBV12-4 TGTGCCAGCAGACCGGGACAGGTGGGCACCCAGTACTTC CASRPGQVGTQYF
- - TRBJ1-3 TRBV2 TGTGCCAGCAGTCTTACAGGTGGTACGGGAAACACCATATATTTT CASSLTGGTGNTIYF
- TRBD1 TRBJ2-7 TRBV3-1/TRBV3-2 TGTGCCAGCAGCCAAGCAGGGACAGGGGGGACGAGGGAGCAGTACTTC CASSQAGTGGTREQYF
- - TRBJ1-5 TRBV2 TGTGCCAGCAGGGAGGGGCTTAGCAATCAGCCCCAGCATTTT CASREGLSNQPQHF
- TRBD2 TRBJ2-3 TRBV4-2 TGTGCCAGCAGCCAACTTGGGACTAGCGGATCAGATACGCAGTATTTT CASSQLGTSGSDTQYF
- - TRBJ1-1 TRBV7-2 TGTGCCAGCACCTACGGAGGAGGAGGAAACACTGAAGCTTTCTTT CASTYGGGGNTEAFF
once TRBD2 TRBJ2-5 TRBV5-6 TGTGCCAGCAGTCCCGATGTAGCGGGGGGGCCACTGGAAGAGACCCAGTACTTC CASSPDVAGGPLEETQYF
- - TRBJ2-2 TRBV7-9 TGTGCCAGCAGCCGGTCCGGGGAGCTGTTTTTT CASSRSGELFF
- TRBD1 TRBJ1-6 TRBV11-1 TGTGCCAGCAGCTCCGGGACAGGGAATTCACCCCTCCACTTT CASSSGTGNSPLHF
once TRBD1 TRBJ2-2 TRBV7-2 TGTGCCAGCAGCGGGCAGGGGGCGGGGGAGCTGTTTTTT CASSGQGAGELFF
- - TRBJ1-2 TRBV6-2/TRBV6-3 TGTGCCAGCAGTTACCGAGGGCAGGGGACCTCTGGCTACACCTTC CASSYRGQGTSGYTF
once TRBD1 TRBJ1-2 TRBV4-1 TGCGCCAGCAGCCAGGCGGACAGGGATACCTATGGCTACACCTTC CASSQADRDTYGYTF
once TRBD1 TRBJ1-2 TRBV7-6 TGTGCCAGCAGCTTAGGGACAGGGGGCGGCTACACCTTC CASSLGTGGGYTF
- TRBD1 TRBJ1-5 TRBV19 TGTGCCAGTAGTCCGGGGACAGGGGCAGGTCAGCCCCAGCATTTT CASSPGTGAGQPQHF
- TRBD1 TRBJ2-7 TRBV15 TGTGCCACCAGCAGAGCACAGGGGGCGAGCGACGAGCAGTACTTC CATSRAQGASDEQYF
- - TRBJ2-1 TRBV5-1 TGCGCCAGCAGCTTGGAAACCGGGACCACTAGCGAGCAGTTCTTC CASSLETGTTSEQFF
- TRBD1 TRBJ1-6 TRBV10-3 TGTGCCATCAGAACGCCGGGGACAGGGGGTTTATACGAGTCACCCCTCCACTTT CAIRTPGTGGLYESPLHF
- - TRBJ1-2 TRBV10-3 TGTGCCATCGGGGGGGGCGGTGGTGGTTCTGCCCCGTTGTACGGCTACACCTTC CAIGGGGGGSAPLYGYTF
- TRBD1 TRBJ1-6 TRBV5-6 TGTGCCAGCAGCTCCCCAGGGGGCGTTGGTTCACCCCTCCACTTT CASSSPGGVGSPLHF
once TRBD1 TRBJ1-6 TRBV7-9 TGTGCCAGCAGCTCTGGGACAGCCTATAATTCACCCCTCCACTTT CASSSGTAYNSPLHF
few - TRBJ1-6 TRBV28 TGTGCCAGCAGTTTTGCCGGGGGGCACCTCCACTTT CASSFAGGHLHF
- - TRBJ1-2 TRBV19 TGTGCCAGTAGTATAGGGACACCTCTCCGACCAGGCTACACCTTC CASSIGTPLRPGYTF
- - TRBJ1-6 TRBV5-1 TGCGCCAGCAGCTTGGATCAGGGCTATAATTCACCCCTCCACTTT CASSLDQGYNSPLHF
- - TRBJ2-3 TRBV6-4 TGTGCCAGCAGTGACTCGGCAGCGGCCGAGAAAGATACGCAGTATTTT CASSDSAAAEKDTQYF
- TRBD2 TRBJ2-3 TRBV9 TGTGCCAGCAGCGCAGGACTAGCGGGGGGGCGGGTCACAGATACGCAGTATTTT CASSAGLAGGRVTDTQYF
- TRBD1 TRBJ2-6 TRBV28 TGTGCCAGCAGACCGACAGGGCTTGCCGGGGCCAACGTCCTGACTTTC CASRPTGLAGANVLTF
- TRBD1 TRBJ1-2 TRBV7-8 TGTGCCAGCAGCTTACGGGGACAGGTGCAAGGCTACACCTTC CASSLRGQVQGYTF
- - TRBJ2-5 TRBV7-8 TGTGCCAGCAGCTTAGGGTTGACAGCGTTCCAAGAGACCCAGTACTTC CASSLGLTAFQETQYF
- TRBD2 TRBJ2-3 TRBV28 TGTGCCAGCAGTTCCCCTGGACTAGCGGGGGGGCGGACAGATACGCAGTATTTT CASSSPGLAGGRTDTQYF
- - TRBJ1-1 TRBV2 TGTGCCAGCAGTGAACAGGGTAAAGCTTTCTTT CASSEQGKAFF
- - TRBJ2-6 TRBV5-4 TGTGCCAGCACCCTGGGGGGACCGAAGTCATCTGGGGCCAACGTCCTGACTTTC CASTLGGPKSSGANVLTF